This T cell receptor beta chain was captured in a study of blood T cell repertoires in COVID-19. The overall study: COVID-19 samples, acute and convalescent, were from the United States, Italy and Spain.

Germline V gene data show CDR1 as SQVTM and CDR2 as ANQGSEA. The CDR3 is 15 amino acids. V lost 7 bases and J lost 6, with 24 bases in between. Per the study methods: Amplified reference gene primers provided the basis for estimating nucleated cell counts. Some clones are missing from TCRdb's copy, which holds only in-frame ones; the method was immunoSEQ multiplex PCR. V and J calls and clone size follow that table, whereas D and trimming were derived from the DNA. The profile shows about 280,000 clones, approximately 78% of them singletons. This clone was seen only a few times. This clonotype originated in a man aged 35-49 years who had been exposed to COVID-19. The chain joins TRBV29-1 to TRBJ1-1, with a possible D match to TRBD1 (5 bases). The specimen was PBMCs or T cells enriched from blood (not recorded which). CDR3 region: CSARQMVGGGPEAFF. CDR3 DNA sequence: TGCAGCGCCAGGCAGATGGTCGGGGGTGGACCTGAAGCTTTCTTT.